These 4 T cell receptor beta chains share one sample of origin, sequenced in a study of blood T cell repertoires in COVID-19. Generated by immunoSEQ multiplex PCR, the TCRdb table keeps only in-frame clones and is missing some. This table holds about 36,000 clones, 75% to 90% found once. Material for sequencing was peripheral blood. The receptor source for this set is a human donor in a cohort sampled during active or convalescent COVID-19. The donor label of this sample is uncertain.

V gene TRBV7-2 combines with J gene TRBJ2-7; D is uncertain. Trimming pared 3 bases from V and 3 bases from J, leaving 9 bases between. In germline, CDR1 is SGHTA, CDR2 FQGNSA. The CDR3 runs to 13 residues. The CDR3 DNA follows: TGTGCCAGCAGCTTGAGCTTTGTCTACGAGCAGTACTTC. It encodes CASSLSFVYEQYF.

This clone was observed a few times. The J gene is TRBJ2-1, the V gene TRBV6-6; D ambiguous. Germline CDR1 MNHNY, CDR2 SVGAGI (reference sequence). The CDR3 has 12 amino acids. V was clipped by 4 bases and J by 8 bases, with 9 bases between them. CDR3 loop: CASSSVIYEQFF. Written as DNA, the CDR3 is TGTGCCAGCAGTTCGGTTATCTATGAGCAGTTCTTC.

This rearrangement joins TRBV4-3 to TRBJ2-1; possible D gene TRBD2, 6 bases. The V gene's germline CDR1 is LGHNA and CDR2 YSLEER. This CDR3 comprises 16 residues. V lost 0 bases and J lost 4, with 13 bases in between. The CDR3 sequence is CASSQEPLGGYNEQFF. DNA for the CDR3: TGCGCCAGCAGCCAAGAACCGCTGGGAGGATACAATGAGCAGTTCTTC.

The gene calls are TRBV18 and TRBJ2-5; TRBD2 might be the D (7 bases). Germline values: CDR1 KGHSH, CDR2 LQKENI. The V gene lost 3 bases and the J gene lost 4 bases, with 15 bases spanning the gap. The CDR3 sequence is 15 residues long. The DNA for the CDR3 is TGTGCCAGCTCACCCCTCGGGGGGCAGGTAGAGACCCAGTACTTC. This codes for CASSPLGGQVETQYF.